The 25 T cell receptor beta chains below were found in one sample sequenced in a study of T cells expressing NK-cell markers. TCRdb reprocessed the 5' RACE reads and stores each CDR3 protein as one record, lacking DNA. The sample holds about 160,000 distinct CDR3 sequences. Sequenced: blood T cells: a sorted CD56 or NKG2C T cell subset, CD4+ or CD8+ T cells, or bulk PBMC T cells (not recorded which). These receptors all come from a woman between 18 and 69 years old in good health.

CDR3 residues: CAISQDRGDSPLHF. The genes are TRBV10-3 and TRBJ1-6; as DNA is missing, the TRBD1 call by TCRdb cannot be tested. The CDR3 loop spans 14 amino acids. The germline CDR1 and CDR2 sequences are ENHRY and SYGVKD.

This chain links TRBV5-8 with TRBJ2-7; TCRdb lists TRBD2, though no DNA is available to test this call. This CDR3 is 15 amino acids long. Germline assignment: CDR1 SGHTS and CDR2 YDEGEE. CDR3 region: CASVPRLAGDYEQYF.

This chain joins TRBV6-1 and TRBJ2-1; absent DNA, TCRdb's TRBD2 call cannot be checked. CDR1 MNHNS and CDR2 SASEGT come from the germline V gene. The CDR3 extends over 16 amino acids. This chain's CDR3 is CASSESLAGSYNEQFF.

The chain carries TRBV12-3 or TRBV12-4 and TRBJ1-1; the TCRdb call, TRBD1, lacks DNA for checking. The CDR3 covers 11 residues. The CDR3: CASTGTAEAFF.

J is TRBJ2-7 and V is TRBV28; TCRdb's D call of TRBD1 is untestable without DNA. The CDR3 contains 13 residues. Germline V gives CDR1 MDHEN, CDR2 SYDVKM. The chain's CDR3 is CASSLIRGVEQYF.

J is TRBJ2-7 and V is TRBV11-2; the D gene TCRdb calls, TRBD1, cannot be checked with no DNA. This CDR3 has 14 residues. CDR1 and CDR2 (germline): SGHAT, FQNNGV. The CDR3 reads CASSLGSPSYEQYF.

The CDR3 region is CASSIGTGGHTGELFF. The V gene is TRBV11-2, the J gene TRBJ2-2; TCRdb reports TRBD1, a call that lacks DNA to check it against. Germline V gives CDR1 SGHAT, CDR2 FQNNGV. The CDR3 consists of 16 residues.

This sequence joins TRBV25-1 and TRBJ2-5. Per the germline V gene, CDR1 is MGHDK and CDR2 is SYGVNS. The CDR3 totals 11 residues. The CDR3: CASSVQETQYF.

CDR3 protein: CASSFSDGAYGYTF. V usage is TRBV12-3 or TRBV12-4 and J usage is TRBJ1-2; TCRdb designates TRBD1, a call that cannot be tested without DNA. This CDR3 is 14 amino acids long.

The chain couples TRBV20-1 to TRBJ2-7; checking the TCRdb D call of TRBD1 is not possible without DNA. This CDR3 has 15 residues. Germline V gene lookup returns CDR1 DFQATT and CDR2 SNEGSKA (reference sequence). The CDR3 reads CSARDGTVILYEQYF.

The chain combines TRBV12-3 or TRBV12-4 with TRBJ1-1; no DNA is available, so the TRBD1 call from TCRdb remains unchecked. The CDR3 is 15 residues long. CDR3 residues: CASTPRTGGNTEAFF.

V gene TRBV9 combines with J gene TRBJ2-7; TCRdb picks TRBD1, but there is no DNA to check that call. Germline CDR1 SGDLS, CDR2 YYNGEE. The CDR3 contains 16 residues. CDR3 in amino acids: CASSVDPGTGGGEQYF.

CDR3 region: CASSPLPGLAGVSASYNEQFF. V usage is TRBV5-1 and J usage is TRBJ2-1; without DNA, the TCRdb call of TRBD2 cannot be checked. The germline V gene encodes CDR1 SGHRS and CDR2 YFSETQ. This CDR3 has 21 residues. The full variable domain, with the rest looked up from reference TRBV5-1 and TRBJ2-1, is KAGVTQTPRYLIKTRGQQVTLSCSPISGHRSVSWYQQTPGQGLQFLFEYFSETQRNKGNFPGRFSGRQFSNSRSEMNVSTLELGDSALYLCASSPLPGLAGVSASYNEQFFGPGTRLTVL.

The chain combines TRBV30 with TRBJ1-6; checking the TCRdb D call of TRBD1 is not possible without DNA. The CDR3 runs to 14 residues. Germline CDR1 GTSNPN, CDR2 SVGIG (reference sequence). The CDR3 loop is CAWGTGANNSPLHF.

J is TRBJ2-1 and V is TRBV6-1; TCRdb names TRBD2, which stays unverified in the absence of DNA. Germline V gene sequence: CDR1 MNHNS, CDR2 SASEGT. The CDR3 runs to 17 residues. The CDR3 sequence is CASSEASGSVSYNEQFF.

This chain joins TRBV30 and TRBJ2-7; checking the TCRdb D call of TRBD2 is not possible without DNA. Per the germline V gene, CDR1 is GTSNPN and CDR2 is SVGIG (reference sequence). This CDR3 is built from 13 residues. CDR3 sequence reads: CAWRLAGSYEQYF.

The chain has TRBV20-1 and TRBJ2-1; TCRdb proposes TRBD1, but this gene call is untestable without DNA. The CDR3 covers 14 residues. Germline CDR1 and CDR2: DFQATT and SNEGSKA (reference sequence). The CDR3 here is CSAPPGNRYNEQFF.

V gene TRBV5-1 combines with J gene TRBJ2-5; absent DNA, TCRdb's TRBD1 call cannot be checked. The CDR3 has 17 amino acids. CDR1 is SGHRS, CDR2 YFSETQ, per germline. CDR3: CASSSSRDRSNKETQYF.

The rearrangement uses TRBV3-1 and TRBJ2-1; the D call from TCRdb, TRBD2, cannot be confirmed without DNA. The CDR3 is 16 residues long. Germline CDR1 is LGHDT and CDR2 is YNNKEL (reference sequence). This CDR3 is CASSLLAGVRYNEQFF.

The chain combines TRBV3-1 with TRBJ1-5; the D gene TCRdb calls, TRBD1, cannot be checked with no DNA. There are 15 residues in the CDR3. Germline V lookup: CDR1 LGHDT, CDR2 YNNKEL (reference sequence). This CDR3 reads CASSSGTGGYQPQHF.

The genes are TRBV20-1 and TRBJ1-2. CDR3 length: 15 residues. Germline V gives CDR1 DFQATT, CDR2 SNEGSKA (reference sequence). The CDR3 protein is CSAREGGAAGYGYTF.

V is TRBV4-1 and J is TRBJ2-4; TCRdb names TRBD1, which stays unverified in the absence of DNA. The CDR3 extends over 17 amino acids. Germline V CDR1 and CDR2: MGHRA, YSYEKL. The chain's CDR3 is CASSQYGDATRGDIQYF.

The chain has TRBV7-2 and TRBJ2-1; TCRdb proposes TRBD1, but this gene call is untestable without DNA. This CDR3 has 15 residues. CDR1 is SGHTA, CDR2 FQGNSA, per germline. The CDR3 loop reads CASSLVGLGAGEQFF.

J is TRBJ2-3 and V is TRBV20-1. Germline V lookup: CDR1 DFQATT, CDR2 SNEGSKA (reference sequence). The CDR3 sequence is 15 residues long. This CDR3 is CSARDFGTSTDTQYF.

This chain uses TRBV20-1 with TRBJ2-3; the D call from TCRdb, TRBD2, cannot be confirmed without DNA. Germline values: CDR1 DFQATT, CDR2 SNEGSKA (reference sequence). The CDR3 is 18 residues long. This chain's CDR3 is CSAVALAGGPESTDTQYF.